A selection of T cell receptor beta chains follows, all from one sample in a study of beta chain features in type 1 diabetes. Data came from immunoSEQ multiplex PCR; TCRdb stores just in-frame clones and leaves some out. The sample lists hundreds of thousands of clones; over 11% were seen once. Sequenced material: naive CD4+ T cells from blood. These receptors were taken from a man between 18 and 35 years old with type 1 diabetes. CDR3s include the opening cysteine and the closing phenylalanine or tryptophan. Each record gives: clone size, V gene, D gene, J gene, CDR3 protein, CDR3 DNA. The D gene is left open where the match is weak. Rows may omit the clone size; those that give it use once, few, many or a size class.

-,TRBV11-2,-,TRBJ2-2,CASSLNVGTGELFF,TGTGCCAGCAGCTTAAACGTGGGCACCGGGGAGCTGTTTTTT
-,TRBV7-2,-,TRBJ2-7,CASRTSSYEQYF,TGTGCCAGCAGGACTAGCTCCTACGAGCAGTACTTC
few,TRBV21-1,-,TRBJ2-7,CASSKGGLAGVYEQYF,TGTGCCAGCAGCAAAGGTGGGCTAGCGGGAGTCTACGAGCAGTACTTC
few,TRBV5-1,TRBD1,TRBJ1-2,CASSLGTGVSLYGYTF,TGCGCCAGCAGCTTGGGGACAGGGGTTTCCCTCTATGGCTACACCTTC
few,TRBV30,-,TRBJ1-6,CAWKDGRRSSYNSPLHF,TGTGCCTGGAAGGACGGACGGAGGAGCTCCTATAATTCACCCCTCCACTTT
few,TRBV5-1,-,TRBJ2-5,CASSKTRAPGRETQYF,TGCGCCAGCAGCAAAACCCGGGCCCCTGGTAGGGAGACCCAGTACTTC
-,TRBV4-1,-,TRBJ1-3,CASSHQGAGNTIYF,TGCGCCAGCAGCCACCAGGGAGCTGGAAACACCATATATTTT
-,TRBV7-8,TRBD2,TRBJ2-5,CASSLGASGDQETQYF,TGTGCCAGCAGCTTAGGGGCTAGCGGGGACCAAGAGACCCAGTACTTC
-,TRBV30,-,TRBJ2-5,CAWITLQETQYF,TGTGCCTGGATTACCTTACAAGAGACCCAGTACTTC
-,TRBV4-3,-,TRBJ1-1,CASSQEGGGEAFF,TGCGCCAGCAGCCAAGAGGGGGGAGGTGAAGCTTTCTTT
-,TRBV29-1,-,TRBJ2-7,CSVLRDSYEQYF,TGCAGCGTCCTCAGGGACTCCTACGAGCAGTACTTC